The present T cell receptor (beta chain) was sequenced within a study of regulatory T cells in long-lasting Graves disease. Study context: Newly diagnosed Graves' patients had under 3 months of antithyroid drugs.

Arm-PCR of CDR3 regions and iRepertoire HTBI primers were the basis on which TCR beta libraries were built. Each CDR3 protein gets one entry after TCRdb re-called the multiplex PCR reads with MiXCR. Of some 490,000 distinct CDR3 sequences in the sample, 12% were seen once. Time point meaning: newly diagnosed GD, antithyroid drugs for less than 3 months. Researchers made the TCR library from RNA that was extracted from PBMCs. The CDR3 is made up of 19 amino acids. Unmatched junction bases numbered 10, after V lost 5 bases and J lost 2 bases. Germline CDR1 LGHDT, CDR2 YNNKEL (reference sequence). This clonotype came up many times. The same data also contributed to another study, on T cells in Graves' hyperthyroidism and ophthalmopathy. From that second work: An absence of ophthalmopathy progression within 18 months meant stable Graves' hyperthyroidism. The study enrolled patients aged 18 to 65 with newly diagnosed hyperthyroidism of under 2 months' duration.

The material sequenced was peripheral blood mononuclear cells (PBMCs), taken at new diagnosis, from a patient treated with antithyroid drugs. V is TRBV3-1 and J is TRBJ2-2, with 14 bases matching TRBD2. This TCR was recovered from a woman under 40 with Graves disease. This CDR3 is CASSTMVGTSGRNTGELFF. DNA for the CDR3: TGTGCCAGCAGCACCATGGTAGGGACTAGCGGGAGAAACACCGGGGAGCTGTTTTTT.